Below are 3 T cell receptor beta chains sequenced from a single sample in a study of blood T cell repertoires in COVID-19. Data came from immunoSEQ multiplex PCR; TCRdb stores just in-frame clones and leaves some out. The table records nearly 110,000 clones, about 90% of them present only once. The source material was peripheral blood. The source of these receptors is a woman aged 30 to 39 with acute or convalescent COVID-19.

V usage is TRBV18 and J usage is TRBJ1-2; possible D gene TRBD1, 5 bases. This CDR3 has 17 amino acids. V lost 0 bases and J 6 bases, leaving 20 bases between the germline ends. Germline V gives CDR1 KGHSH, CDR2 LQKENI. The CDR3 sequence is CASSPPGGQGPSNGYTF. CDR3 sequence (DNA): TGTGCCAGCTCACCACCGGGTGGGCAGGGCCCGTCAAATGGCTACACCTTC.

The count of this clone is one. The chain recombines TRBV18 with TRBJ1-1, with 8 bases that match TRBD1. With V trimmed by 7 bases and J by 12 bases, 10 bases remained unmatched. Per the germline V gene, CDR1 is KGHSH and CDR2 is LQKENI. CDR3 length: 12 amino acids. The CDR3 DNA is TGTGCCAGCTTCCTAGGGCAGGGGGCAACTTTCTTT. Translating it yields CASFLGQGATFF.

The chain has TRBV19 and TRBJ1-5, with D possibly TRBD1 on 6 matching bases. This CDR3 region has 15 residues. The V end lost 6 bases, the J end lost 0 bases, and 12 bases lay between the germline ends. The germline V gene encodes CDR1 LNHDA and CDR2 SQIVND (reference sequence). This CDR3 is CASRTGTHSNQPQHF. The DNA of the CDR3 is TGTGCCAGTAGGACCGGGACACATAGCAATCAGCCCCAGCATTTT.